This TCR beta chain is drawn from a study of post-analysis software for immune sequencing data. Libraries were made from TCR beta cDNA, and they carried unique molecular identifiers. A population of roughly 0.95 to 10 million T cells gave rise to about half a million cDNA molecules. TCRdb called the PCR reads again in MiXCR, with one record for every CDR3 protein. The profile shows 500,000 to 600,000 distinct CDR3 sequences, roughly 47% of them singletons. General study points: Included in a set of roughly five TRBV segments more frequent in patients than controls were TRBV5-6, TRBV5-1 and TRBV20-1.

Turning to this clonotype: Its antigen is still unknown.

V gave up 6 bases and J gave up 1 base, with 12 bases separating them. This CDR3 has 14 residues. The receptor was isolated from a girl aged 10-17 years with multiple sclerosis. Sequenced material: blood. The chain couples TRBV12-3 or TRBV12-4 to TRBJ1-2; D is undetermined. The CDR3 coding sequence is TGTGCCAGCAGCTTCGCCCTGAATAACTATGGCTACACCTTC. Translating gives CASSFALNNYGYTF.